This record looks at one T cell receptor beta chain sequence and its context. Its specificity is unknown. This record belongs to a study of shared clonotypes between healthy human individuals. Naivety among CD8 cells was defined by CD45RO negativity and positive CCR7 selection, thereby excluding terminally differentiated effector memory CD45RA+ cells. The CDR3 consists of 13 residues. CDR1 is MDHEN, CDR2 SYDVKM, per germline. Trimming pared 10 bases from V and 2 bases from J, leaving 12 bases between. Broader study findings: Among donors, sharing of clonotypes was expected to be affected by sequencing depth.

Deep-level assay runs were performed. Repertoires were generated with immunoSEQ multiplex PCR, while TCRdb's copy carries only in-frame clones and drops some. The sample has under 850,000 clones, about 92% seen once. This clonotype originated in a man under 40 in good health. The specimen sequenced was naive CD8+ T cells sorted from blood. The chain carries TRBV28 and TRBJ1-5; D not resolved. The CDR3 is CAIKAGGNQPQHF. The CDR3 DNA sequence: TGTGCCATCAAGGCCGGGGGCAATCAGCCCCAGCATTTT. Together with reference TRBV28 and TRBJ1-5, the CDR3 gives the full variable domain: DVKVTQSSRYLVKRTGEKVFLECVQDMDHENMFWYRQDPGLGLRLIYFSYDVKMKEKGDIPEGYSVSREKKERFSLILESASTNQTSMYLCAIKAGGNQPQHFGDGTRLSIL.